The clone carrying this T cell receptor (beta chain) was seen a single time. This sample was taken from a study of T cells after posttransplantation cyclophosphamide. Sampled 1 year posttransplant, controls received myeloablative marrow transplants, methotrexate and a calcineurin inhibitor. Trimming removed 5 bases at V and 5 bases at J, with 17 bases between. Germline CDR1 reads MDHEN; CDR2 reads SYDVKM. The CDR3 spans 15 residues. Here immunoSEQ multiplex PCR was the method, and the copy in TCRdb shows in-frame clones only, minus some. Of around 17,000 clones listed, roughly 85% are singletons. This TCR was recovered from a female patient between 18 and 30 years old who received an allogeneic stem cell transplant from an unrelated donor, was CMV-positive, and had acute and chronic GVHD. Some T cells may arise from the graft donor. V usage is TRBV28 and J usage is TRBJ2-3; D remains unclear. The material was PBMCs, obtained after allogeneic stem cell transplant with calcineurin inhibitor and methotrexate. The CDR3 here is CASSLYRMRGDTQYF. DNA of the CDR3: TGTGCCAGCAGTCTATACCGAATGAGAGGAGATACGCAGTATTTT.